The TCR beta chain described here comes from a study of shared clonotypes between healthy human individuals (dated by TCRdb to between 2020 and 2021). With respect to the entire study: A couple of women and a few men aged 18 to 49 years were included in the cohort. For each donor, CD4 naive and CD4 memory were each given three plates, CD8 naive was given two plates, and CD8 memory was given one plate. The study deeply sequenced blood TCR repertoires of about 5 healthy adults to estimate repertoire size and the extent of clonotype sharing between individuals. To increase sequencing depth and limit assay-specific biases, TCR repertoire library preparation and sequencing were carried out by different laboratories using diverse techniques. Each donor's leukapheresis produced roughly between roughly 0.85 and 9.5 billion PBMCs.

Using the deep immunoSEQ assay, TCR CDR3 regions were amplified from genomic DNA by multiplex PCR. Extracted genomic DNA from each cell subset was distributed evenly across all wells of several immunoSEQ 96-well plates, and each plate was treated as a replicate. For sorted subsets, each replicate PCR was loaded with around 200 ng genomic DNA, equivalent to 30,000 or so T cell genomes. Purified libraries were quantified with a Qubit 3.0 fluorometer, sized on a Bioanalyzer 2100, and re-quantified with the KAPA Library Quantification kit. Every immunoSEQ 96-well plate was sequenced on a separate single-read 150-cycle Illumina NextSeq 550 flow cell. As for how the authors treated the data: The immunoSEQ output contained only junctional sequences without quality scores, so filtering could not match that applied to full-length reads. To assign V/J genes and CDR3, sequences were annotated against IMGT germline references using PyIR, a Python wrapper for IgBLAST v1.9. Reads were removed for weak V/J assignments (E-value above 1e-6), missing CDR3, stop codons, out-of-frame junctions, or ambiguous translated residues. V3J clonotypes were defined by identical inferred V gene, J gene, and CDR3 amino acid sequence. Percentage overlap between repertoires was calculated by dividing the number of shared unique clonotypes by the size of the smaller repertoire. RTK rarefaction, the Chao1 estimator, and Recon v2.1 estimates of unobserved clonotypes were used to assess repertoire richness. For all TCRbeta clonotypes obtained by the gDNA method from a few donors, generation probabilities were computed with OLGA. The source is immuneACCESS, and TCRdb retained only in-frame sequences with V and J called. Part of the clones is not carried over; for the studies checked, unresolved V genes explain less than half of this, and the remainder is unexplained. V and J calls and clone size are copied from that table; D and trimming were computed from the DNA. For this sample the table gives fewer than 100,000 clones, of which roughly two thirds were detected only once. The ten largest clones take up less than 50% of the sample.

After removal of 6 bases from V and 6 bases from J, the junction retains 9 bases not matched to a gene. The CDR3 sequence holds 14 residues, the cysteine and phenylalanine included. Only CDR3 DNA is held: 42 bases, read in frame from base 1. CDR1 and CDR2 were assigned from the germline V gene as MNHNS and SASEGT. The paper as a whole reports these results and caveats: Because the study included only a small number of donors, the genetic and exposure-history diversity represented was limited. Only blood was sampled, and tissue TCR repertoires likely differ from those in blood. Larger estimated clonotype richness was generally found for naive subsets than for memory subsets. Rarefaction of sorted-subset datasets indicated incomplete sequencing despite the large sequencing depth. Pairwise subsampling indicated that sequencing depth was expected to affect the degree of clonotype sharing among donors. Compared with non-shared clonotypes, clonotypes shared by all four sorted-subset donors had higher generation probabilities. About 5% of naive CD4, 3.5% of naive CD8, around 2.3% of memory CD4, and approximately 0.39% of memory CD8 clonotypes were shared across several donors.

Remarks on this clone: Its specific antigen is unknown. The record has no base qualities; no much larger clone is one base away.

Donors were healthy HIV-negative adults with no recently reported acute infections or vaccinations. Every donor was a Caucasian adult residing in Nashville, Tennessee, USA. CD8 memory samples consisted of magnetically selected CD45RO+ cells combined with CCR7-negative CD45RA+ effector memory (TemRA) cells. Blood was obtained by leukapheresis, after which PBMCs were separated by Ficoll-Histopaque density gradient centrifugation and cryopreserved in liquid nitrogen vapor phase. Purity and quantity of every magnetically sorted T cell population were checked by analytical flow cytometry. Each sorted fraction had its genomic DNA isolated and then quantified by UV absorbance on a Nanodrop 2000c.

The sequencing input was memory CD8+ T cells sorted from blood. Taken with the paper, the label for cell subset or site translates to: CD45RO+ cells pooled with CCR7-negative TemRA cells. The receptor comes from a man aged 30 to 45 in good health. The sequence is built from TRBV6-1 and TRBJ2-5; 8 middle bases align to TRBD2. The DNA sequence reads TGTGCCAGCAGAGCGGGACTAGAATTTCAGACCCAGTACTTC. This codes for CASRAGLEFQTQYF.